The T cell receptor beta chain described here comes from a study of cytomegalovirus exposure and HLA in healthy donors. Study-wide results and limits: The study designated 164 TCR beta chains cytomegalovirus-associated. Most TCR sequences were rare, but some public TCRs occurred in many donors.

Details on this clone: Its antigen is not identified.

Germline lookup yields CDR1 LNHDA and CDR2 SQIVND (reference sequence). V gave up 6 bases and J gave up 3 bases, with 14 bases separating them. The CDR3 runs 15 residues. The repertoire was sequenced with immunoSEQ multiplex PCR; TCRdb's copy has only in-frame clones and lacks some. The data contain 330,000 or so clones, roughly 85% of them seen just once; the ten biggest clones take up around 0.84%. The rearrangement uses TRBV19 and TRBJ2-2; D is perhaps TRBD2 (5 bases). This TCR derives from a woman between 18 and 29 years old in good health and CMV-seronegative. The sequencing sample was made of PBMCs. DNA of the CDR3: TGTGCCAGTAGCCCATCGGGGATATACACCGGGGAGCTGTTTTTT. Its protein is CASSPSGIYTGELFF.